The rows below give T cell receptor beta chains drawn from one sample of a study of blood T cell repertoires in COVID-19. The assay was immunoSEQ multiplex PCR, and TCRdb's table has in-frame clones only and misses some. The data hold roughly 400,000 clones, with 87% observed a single time. Sequenced: PBMCs or T cells enriched from blood (not recorded which). Source of these receptors: a woman in her 50s who had recovered from COVID-19. Both conserved end residues are part of each CDR3. The D gene is left open where the match is weak. Size is stated for part of the rows, as once, few or many counts, or as a class when the clone is expanded.

clone size	J gene	D gene	V gene	CDR3 DNA	CDR3 protein
-	TRBJ1-4	-	TRBV5-1	TGCGCCAGCAGCTTGGAGGGGGGGCTGGTTGAAAAACTGTTTTTT	CASSLEGGLVEKLFF
-	TRBJ1-1	-	TRBV2	TGTGCCAGCAGCCCCGGGACACGAACTGAAGCTTTCTTT	CASSPGTRTEAFF
-	TRBJ2-5	-	TRBV28	TGTGCCAGCAGTTTCTGGCCAGGGCAGTACCAAGAGACCCAGTACTTC	CASSFWPGQYQETQYF
-	TRBJ1-4	TRBD1	TRBV5-6	TGTGCCAGCAGCTTGACATCAGGGGGCTCCCAAAGCAAACTGTTTTTT	CASSLTSGGSQSKLFF
-	TRBJ2-1	TRBD1	TRBV2	TGTGCCAGCACAGGGGGATTCTATGAGCAGTTCTTC	CASTGGFYEQFF
-	TRBJ1-6	-	TRBV7-6	TGTGCCAGCAGCCCTAATGGGGAGGTCGGTTCACCCCTCCACTTT	CASSPNGEVGSPLHF
-	TRBJ2-6	-	TRBV7-2	TGTGCCAGCAGACTATGGGGGGAAGGATACTCTGGGGCCAACGTCCTGACTTTC	CASRLWGEGYSGANVLTF
-	TRBJ1-2	-	TRBV7-8	TGTGCCAGCAGCGCCACCATGACATTTTCCTATGGCTACACCTTC	CASSATMTFSYGYTF
-	TRBJ1-2	TRBD1	TRBV24-1	TGTGCCACCAGTGACCCGACAGGGGGTGGCTACACCTTC	CATSDPTGGGYTF
-	TRBJ1-1	-	TRBV18	TGTGCCAGCTCCCCGACGGCAGGGTTGATCATGAACACTGAAGCTTTCTTT	CASSPTAGLIMNTEAFF
-	TRBJ1-4	TRBD1	TRBV9	TGTGCCAGCAGCCGAGCCGCCGGGACAGAGGGTGAAAAACTGTTTTTT	CASSRAAGTEGEKLFF
-	TRBJ2-5	-	TRBV28	TGTGCCAGCAGTTTATCCCAGGGGACAGAGACCCAGTACTTC	CASSLSQGTETQYF
-	TRBJ1-4	TRBD1	TRBV7-2	TGTGCCAGCAGCCCTCCCCCGGGACAGGAAGGCGAAAAACTGTTTTTT	CASSPPPGQEGEKLFF
-	TRBJ2-7	-	TRBV5-1	TGCGCCAGCAGTGGTCTTGAGACCTACGAGCAGTACTTC	CASSGLETYEQYF
once	TRBJ2-2	TRBD1	TRBV6-5	TGTGCCAGCACGTTCGGACAGGTGAACACCGGGGAGCTGTTTTTT	CASTFGQVNTGELFF
-	TRBJ1-2	TRBD1	TRBV27	TGTGCCAGCAGTTTTGGGACAGGGAATGGCTACACCTTC	CASSFGTGNGYTF
-	TRBJ1-3	-	TRBV6-1	TGTGCCAGCAGTGAATTCCCCGGACAGAAGCCCCCTGGAAACACCATATATTTT	CASSEFPGQKPPGNTIYF
-	TRBJ2-5	-	TRBV30	TGTGCCTGGATCTTAGGTCTGGGGGGACCTCAAGAGACCCAGTACTTC	CAWILGLGGPQETQYF
-	TRBJ2-2	TRBD2	TRBV5-1	TGCGCCAGCAGCCTAACTAGCGGGGATACCGGGGAGCTGTTTTTT	CASSLTSGDTGELFF
-	TRBJ1-4	TRBD1	TRBV28	TGTGCCAGCAGTTTCCTAGGACAGGGGGCTGGTGAAAAACTGTTTTTT	CASSFLGQGAGEKLFF
-	TRBJ2-1	TRBD1	TRBV7-2	TGTGCCAGCAGCTTTGACAGGGGATCCTACAATGAGCAGTTCTTC	CASSFDRGSYNEQFF
-	TRBJ2-1	TRBD1	TRBV7-9	TGTGCCAGCAGCCCGGCAACAGGGGAGCACTACAATGAGCAGTTCTTC	CASSPATGEHYNEQFF
-	TRBJ2-1	-	TRBV3-1/TRBV3-2	TGTGCCAGCAGCCCCCCGGTAGGGGAAGGGTCCTACAATGAGCAGTTCTTC	CASSPPVGEGSYNEQFF
-	TRBJ1-1	-	TRBV6-4	TGTGCCAGCAGTGCTACAGGGTACACTGAAGCTTTCTTT	CASSATGYTEAFF
-	TRBJ1-2	-	TRBV7-9	TGTGCCAGCAGCTTAGGGGCTCACTATGGCTACACCTTC	CASSLGAHYGYTF
-	TRBJ2-1	TRBD1	TRBV2	TGTGCCAGCAGTGATGGGGCAGGGGGCAAGAATGAGCAGTTCTTC	CASSDGAGGKNEQFF
once	TRBJ1-2	-	TRBV20-1	TGCAGTGCACCGTGGCCGTATGGCTACACCTTC	CSAPWPYGYTF
-	TRBJ2-3	-	TRBV2	TGTGCCAGCAGCTGGGACTGGGGGGGCCCAGATACGCAGTATTTT	CASSWDWGGPDTQYF
-	TRBJ1-3	TRBD1	TRBV9	TGTGCCAGCTCCAGGGGGGACTCGACTGGAAACACCATATATTTT	CASSRGDSTGNTIYF
-	TRBJ1-5	-	TRBV2	TGTGCCAGCAGTGATCGGGAGATCTATAGCAATCAGCCCCAGCATTTT	CASSDREIYSNQPQHF
-	TRBJ2-1	-	TRBV3-1/TRBV3-2	TGTGCCAGCAGCCAAGAGACTAGTACCTTTTTCTTC	CASSQETSTFFF
few	TRBJ2-5	-	TRBV18	TGTGCCAGCTCACCAAATAAAGAGACCCAGTACTTC	CASSPNKETQYF
-	TRBJ1-2	-	TRBV6-5	TGTGCCAGCAGCGCCGCCTCAGGGGACTATGGCTACACCTTC	CASSAASGDYGYTF
-	TRBJ1-3	-	TRBV9	TGTGCCAGCAGCGTAGGTGGCAGTCGCCCCTCTGGAAACACCATATATTTT	CASSVGGSRPSGNTIYF
-	TRBJ2-4	-	TRBV3-1/TRBV3-2	TGTGCCTCCGCAGGACTAGCCAAAAACATTCAGTACTTC	CASAGLAKNIQYF
-	TRBJ2-1	-	TRBV7-2	TGTGCCAGCAGGCCGAGGACTGGAGGGAAAAGGGATGAGCAGTTCTTC	CASRPRTGGKRDEQFF
few	TRBJ2-2	TRBD1	TRBV9	TGTGCCAGCAGCGTCACAGGGGAATCCCCCGGGGAGCTGTTTTTT	CASSVTGESPGELFF
-	TRBJ1-1	TRBD1	TRBV27	TGTGCCAGCAGTTTACTTACAGGGGGCCTAAACACTGAAGCTTTCTTT	CASSLLTGGLNTEAFF
-	TRBJ1-1	-	TRBV12-3/TRBV12-4	TGTGCCAGCAGTTTAGAGCTAAACACTGAAGCTTTCTTT	CASSLELNTEAFF
-	TRBJ2-5	-	TRBV4-3	TGCGCCAGCAGCCAAGGCCGGGACTCAGGAGCGGAGACCCAGTACTTC	CASSQGRDSGAETQYF
few	TRBJ2-7	TRBD1	TRBV28	TGTGCCAGCAGTCCGGGACAGGAGATACGCGAGCAGTACTTC	CASSPGQEIREQYF
-	TRBJ2-3	-	TRBV7-2	TGTGCCAGCAGCCCAATGGGGACTAGCACAGATACGCAGTATTTT	CASSPMGTSTDTQYF
-	TRBJ2-7	-	TRBV28	TGTGCCAGCAGTTTAGGCGCAGGAACCTACGAGCAGTACTTC	CASSLGAGTYEQYF
few	TRBJ2-3	-	TRBV6-2/TRBV6-3	TGTGCCAGCAGTTACTCGAAAGGAGGCACAGATACGCAGTATTTT	CASSYSKGGTDTQYF
-	TRBJ1-1	TRBD1	TRBV30	TGTGCCTGGAGTGTACAGGGGCTAGCTTTCTTT	CAWSVQGLAFF
-	TRBJ2-5	TRBD1	TRBV5-1	TGCGCCAGCAGCCCGACAGGGAGTCAAGAGACCCAGTACTTC	CASSPTGSQETQYF